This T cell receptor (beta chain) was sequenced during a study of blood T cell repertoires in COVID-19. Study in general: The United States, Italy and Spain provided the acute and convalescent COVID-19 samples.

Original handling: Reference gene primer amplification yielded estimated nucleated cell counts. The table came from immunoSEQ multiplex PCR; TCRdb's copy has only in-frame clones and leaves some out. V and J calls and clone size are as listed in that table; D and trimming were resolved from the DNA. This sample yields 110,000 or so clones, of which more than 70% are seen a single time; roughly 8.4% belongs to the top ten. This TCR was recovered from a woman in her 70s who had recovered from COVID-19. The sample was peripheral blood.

CDR3 amino acids: CASSLSPGHHLTGELFF. CDR3 DNA sequence: TGTGCCAGCAGCTTGTCTCCGGGACATCATCTCACCGGGGAGCTGTTTTTT. The rearrangement uses TRBV7-3 and TRBJ2-2; D may be TRBD1 (6 bases). The CDR3 is made up of 17 amino acids. In germline, CDR1 is SGHTA, CDR2 FQGTGA. Trimming took off 3 bases at V and 4 bases at J, with 18 bases between the two ends.